The entry below describes one T cell receptor (beta chain). The second PCR ran about 6 to 11 cycles with a sample-barcoded 5' primer and J-beta primers. In TCRdb, the 5' RACE reads were re-called with MiXCR into one record per CDR3 protein. The data contain approximately 690,000 distinct CDR3 sequences, 40% to 50% of them singletons. This sample was included in a study of blood T cells in healthy people across ages. The germline V gene has CDR1 LGHNA and CDR2 YNFKEQ. V was pared by 0 bases and J by 3 bases, with 5 bases of the junction left unmatched. There are 17 residues in the CDR3. The source is a man aged 80 or over in good health. The sequenced sample was blood. The chain employs TRBV4-2 and TRBJ1-4, with TRBD1 identical over 9 bases. The CDR3 spells CASSQDWTGDPNEKLFF. The DNA of the CDR3 is TGTGCCAGCAGCCAAGATTGGACAGGGGATCCTAATGAAAAACTGTTTTTT.